This entry features one T cell receptor (beta chain) sequence. The sample originates from a study of T cell changes during pregnancy in multiple sclerosis. Trimming pared 5 bases from V and 1 base from J, leaving 26 bases between. This CDR3 is 19 amino acids long. CDR1 and CDR2 (germline): SGHTA, FQGNSA. Clones were read by immunoSEQ multiplex PCR, and TCRdb kept only the in-frame ones, dropping some. The table lists some 90,000 clones, more than 85% of them singletons. V is TRBV7-2 and J is TRBJ1-1; no definite D call. The sequence was obtained from a female donor with multiple sclerosis, enrolled in a pregnancy study. The specimen was peripheral blood, collected in the first trimester of pregnancy. CDR3 amino acids: CASSLPGGGGRRWNTEAFF. The CDR3 DNA is TGTGCCAGCAGCCTCCCAGGAGGAGGTGGCCGCCGGTGGAACACTGAAGCTTTCTTT.